These 12 T cell receptor beta chains were all obtained from the same sample, sequenced in a study of blood T cells in healthy people across ages. A J-beta primer mix and a sample-barcoded 5' primer were used in a second PCR of about 7 to 12 cycles. Each CDR3 protein is one row after TCRdb ran MiXCR on the 5' RACE reads. The sample comprises hundreds of thousands of distinct CDR3 sequences, roughly 44% of which are singletons, and under 20% rests with the top ten. The sequencing input was blood. All receptors come from a man aged 60-69 years in good health.

The V and J genes are TRBV28 and TRBJ1-6, with a tentative D call TRBD1 (5 bases). The V end was cut by 5 bases, the J end by 4 bases, with 15 bases between. Germline V gives CDR1 MDHEN, CDR2 SYDVKM. The CDR3 length is 16 residues. CDR3 amino acids: CASSPNSTGYNSPLHF. The CDR3 DNA is TGTGCCAGCAGTCCAAACTCTACAGGATATAATTCACCCCTCCACTTT.

This clonotype was found a few times. V and J are TRBV20-1 and TRBJ2-3; 12 bases agree with TRBD2. V shed 1 base, J shed 0 bases, and the junction held 11 bases outside the gene matches. CDR1 is DFQATT and CDR2 is SNEGSKA in the germline V gene (reference sequence). The CDR3 loop spans 19 amino acids. CDR3 loop: CSARVRLAGGPSSTDTQYF. Here the CDR3 DNA reads TGCAGTGCTAGAGTTAGGCTAGCGGGGGGGCCCTCTAGCACAGATACGCAGTATTTT.

The rearrangement uses TRBV7-8 and TRBJ2-1; 8 bases line up with TRBD2. V lost 4 bases, J lost 7 bases, and 3 bases stayed unmatched. CDR1 SGHVS and CDR2 FQNEAQ come from the germline V gene. The CDR3 contains 13 residues. For the CDR3, the DNA is TGTGCCAGCAGCTCAGGACTAGCAAATGAGCAGTTCTTC. Residues: CASSSGLANEQFF.

This sequence joins TRBV24-1 and TRBJ2-2; TRBD1 matches 8 bases. The CDR3 runs to 18 residues. V shed 3 bases, J shed 1 base, and the junction held 9 bases outside the gene matches. CDR1 and CDR2 from the germline V gene are KGHDR and SFDVKD. The CDR3 DNA reads TGTGCCACCAGTGATCCGGCCTCGGACAGGGAGAACACCGGGGAGCTGTTTTTT. Encoded protein: CATSDPASDRENTGELFF.

The chain is built from TRBV7-9 and TRBJ2-5; perhaps D is TRBD1 or TRBD2 (5 bases each). CDR3 length: 13 residues. The V and J ends lost 5 bases and 2 bases respectively, with 9 bases between them. The germline V gene encodes CDR1 SEHNR and CDR2 FQNEAQ (reference sequence). CDR3 in DNA: TGTGCCAGCAGCAAAGGGACGCAAGAGACCCAGTACTTC. Translated, it gives CASSKGTQETQYF.

This clonotype turned up a few times. This rearrangement joins TRBV5-1 to TRBJ2-3, with a possible D match to TRBD1 (6 bases). This CDR3 region has 13 residues. V gave up 5 bases and J gave up 4 bases, with 11 bases separating them. Germline V gene sequence: CDR1 SGHRS, CDR2 YFSETQ. The DNA of the CDR3 is TGCGCCAGCAGGCAGGGGCCCCCAGATACGCAGTATTTT. Translation: CASRQGPPDTQYF.

The V and J genes are TRBV5-1 and TRBJ1-6, with TRBD1 identical over 10 bases. This CDR3 has 16 amino acids. The V segment lost 0 bases and the J segment 9 bases; nucleotides outside the gene matches: 6. CDR1 and CDR2 from the germline V gene are SGHRS and YFSETQ. The CDR3 nucleotides read TGCGCCAGCAGCTTGGGGACCGGGACAGGGGCTTCACCCCTCCACTTT. Translating gives CASSLGTGTGASPLHF.

This clonotype was seen a few times. This chain joins TRBV29-1 and TRBJ2-7; D gene uncertain. Trimming removed 4 bases from V and 2 bases from J, with 12 bases in between. Germline CDR1 is SQVTM and CDR2 is ANQGSEA. CDR3 length: 13 amino acids. Written as DNA, the CDR3 is TGCAGCGTTGGGGGTCAGTTTACCTACGAGCAGTACTTC. Protein: CSVGGQFTYEQYF.

This chain joins TRBV27 and TRBJ1-1; TRBD1 agrees at 7 bases. J lost 6 bases, V lost 3 bases, and 13 bases had no gene match. The germline CDR1 and CDR2 sequences are MNHEY and SMNVEV (reference sequence). CDR3 length equals 16 residues. The CDR3 DNA is TGTGCCAGCAGTTTCAGCCGCAAGACAGGGACCGCTGAAGCTTTCTTT. Protein: CASSFSRKTGTAEAFF.

The CDR3 loop reads CASSVPEGTQYF. The CDR3 DNA reads as TGTGCCAGCAGTGTACCAGAGGGGACCCAGTACTTC. J is TRBJ2-5 and V is TRBV12-3 or TRBV12-4, with D perhaps matching TRBD2 (5 bases). There are 12 residues in the CDR3. The germline V and J ends were trimmed by 5 bases and 7 bases, with 11 bases remaining between them.

The chain uses TRBV14 and TRBJ2-3; D ambiguous. There are 13 residues in the CDR3. Germline CDR1 and CDR2: SGHDN and FVKESK. Trimming removed 10 bases from V and 2 bases from J, with 13 bases in between. CDR3 sequence: CATSLLSTDTQYF. CDR3 nucleotides: TGTGCCACCTCCCTCCTTTCCACAGATACGCAGTATTTT.

The rearrangement uses TRBV2 and TRBJ2-3; D not certain. Germline V gene lookup returns CDR1 SNHLY and CDR2 FYNNEI. The CDR3 is made up of 16 amino acids. The ends were cut back, 4 bases at V and 0 bases at J, with 14 bases in the middle. In nucleotides, the CDR3 is TGTGCCAGCAGTGCGCAGATGTCGCGTAGCACAGATACGCAGTATTTT. Protein sequence: CASSAQMSRSTDTQYF.